This TCR beta chain was recorded in a study of T-cell reconstitution after alpha-beta-depleted transplantation in children. CDR1 MGHRA and CDR2 YSYEKL come from the germline V gene. The CDR3 length is 21 residues. The J segment lost 6 bases and the V segment lost 0 bases, leaving 20 bases of the junction unmatched. This clonotype was observed a handful of times. The antigen is not known. Whole-study results and caveats: Expanded graft clones, several hundred of them, were reportedly the source of alpha-beta T cells about two months after transplant. T-cell counts and diversity at one year post-transplant came mainly from newly produced T cells. High day-60 TCRbeta diversity in some patients came from surviving recipient T cells and thymic progenitors.

The TCRbeta library was prepared with unique molecular identifiers. TCRdb reprocessed the PCR reads via MiXCR and lists one record per CDR3 protein. The data show 300,000 to 400,000 distinct CDR3 sequences, about 17% seen once. The chain couples TRBV4-1 to TRBJ2-1; 10 bases map to TRBD1. The specimen comprised PBMCs, mostly from graft donor cells, sampled 360 days after TCRalphabeta/CD19-depleted stem cell transplant. The clonotype originates from a male patient between 2 and 15 years old who had a stem cell transplant for acute lymphoblastic leukemia, so the T cells may come from the graft donor. Here the CDR3 reads CASSQEGQGTRRLLGGNEQFF. The CDR3, as DNA: TGCGCCAGCAGCCAAGAGGGACAGGGGACTAGGAGGTTGCTAGGGGGCAATGAGCAGTTCTTC.